This T cell receptor beta chain was recovered during a study of cytomegalovirus exposure and HLA in healthy donors. The primer mix had 60 Vbeta and 13 Jbeta primers. The data were produced by immunoSEQ multiplex PCR, yet TCRdb's version contains in-frame clones alone and is incomplete. The data hold roughly 150,000 clones, with roughly 80% observed a single time. Per the germline V gene, CDR1 is SEHNR and CDR2 is FQNEAQ (reference sequence). CDR3 length: 13 residues. V lost 2 bases and J lost 7, with 8 bases in between. The sequenced sample was PBMCs. The chain uses TRBV7-9 and TRBJ2-2, with no clear D. The TCR comes from a male donor in good health and CMV-seronegative. The CDR3 nucleotides read TGTGCCAGCAGCTTATCGGGTGGCGGGGAGCTGTTTTTT. Protein sequence: CASSLSGGGELFF.